This entry lists 20 T cell receptor beta chains sequenced from one sample in a study of cytomegalovirus exposure and HLA in healthy donors (dated by TCRdb to between 2016 and 2019). Library generation was performed with the immunoSEQ multiplex PCR assay. The multiplex PCR relied on a mix of 60 forward primers for TCR Vbeta segments and 13 reverse primers for TCR Jbeta segments. Entries here come from immuneACCESS through TCRdb and include only in-frame sequences with V and J called. Some clones fail to appear in such tables; in the studies checked, an unresolved V gene covers under half of the shortfall, and the cause of the remainder is unknown. The sample profile shows 70,000 to 95,000 clones; 81% of them were found once. The top ten clones comprise around 1.8% of the sample. Source material: PBMCs. Receptor source: a young woman in good health and CMV-seronegative.

In this sample, this clone turned up once. The chain links TRBV5-4 to TRBJ1-4, with a tentative D call TRBD1 (6 bases). CDR3 length equals 13 residues. Per the germline V gene, CDR1 is SGHNT and CDR2 is YYREEE (reference sequence). Trimming cost V 2 bases and J 5 bases, with 7 bases left between them. The CDR3 sequence is CASSLQGNEKLFF. CDR3 in DNA: TGTGCCAGCAGCTTACAGGGCAATGAAAAACTGTTTTTT.

The chain joins TRBV4-3 to TRBJ2-7; D is perhaps TRBD1 (5 bases). V lost 4 bases and J 7 bases, leaving 20 bases between the germline ends. The CDR3 loop spans 15 amino acids. The V gene's germline CDR1 is LGHNA and CDR2 YSLEER. The CDR3 coding sequence is TGCGCCAGCAGCCCGGTGGATTCCTCCAAGGGGGAGCAGTACTTC. Amino acid sequence: CASSPVDSSKGEQYF.

This clone was seen once. The chain employs TRBV6-5 and TRBJ2-3; D remains unclear. Per germline, CDR1 MNHEY and CDR2 SVGAGI. CDR3 length equals 13 residues. V was pared by 6 bases and J by 1 base, with 8 bases between. The CDR3 here is CASRSPGTDTQYF. DNA for the CDR3: TGTGCCAGCAGGTCCCCTGGCACAGATACGCAGTATTTT.

The V and J genes are TRBV7-2 and TRBJ1-5; maybe TRBD1 (5 bases). Trimming removed 2 bases from V and 7 bases from J, with 21 bases in between. There are 17 residues in the CDR3. Germline values: CDR1 SGHTA, CDR2 FQGNSA. The CDR3 DNA is TGTGCCAGCAGCTTATCCCCCGACAGACCCAATCCCCAGCCCCAGCATTTT. Translated, it gives CASSLSPDRPNPQPQHF.

The chain is built from TRBV4-2 and TRBJ1-2, with D maybe TRBD1 (6 bases). The CDR3 length is 15 residues. Germline CDR1 is LGHNA and CDR2 is YNFKEQ. Trimming removed 4 bases at V and 4 bases at J, with 16 bases between. For the CDR3, the DNA is TGTGCCAGCAGCCTAGAGACCTGGACAGCCTATGGCTACACCTTC. Its translation: CASSLETWTAYGYTF.

This clone was observed a handful of times. The V and J genes are TRBV5-1 and TRBJ1-4; 10 positions agree with TRBD1. The germline CDR1 and CDR2 sequences are SGHRS and YFSETQ. The CDR3 is made up of 15 amino acids. The J segment lost 6 bases and the V segment lost 1 base, leaving 3 bases of the junction unmatched. The DNA of the CDR3 is TGCGCCAGCAGCTTGTTCGGGACAGGGGATGAAAAACTGTTTTTT. It translates to CASSLFGTGDEKLFF.

The genes are TRBV7-8 and TRBJ1-5; TRBD1 matches at 8 bases. V lost 7 bases, J lost 4 bases, and 6 bases stayed unmatched. The CDR3 is made up of 14 amino acids. Germline V gene data show CDR1 as SGHVS and CDR2 as FQNEAQ. Here the CDR3 DNA reads TGTGCCAGCAAAGGGACAGGCGGTAATCAGCCCCAGCATTTT. This sequence encodes CASKGTGGNQPQHF.

As regards this clone: Germline is not matched at one junction end, which may reflect a read error. The chain recombines TRBV7-9 with TRBJ1-2; no clear D gene. Germline-derived CDR1 and CDR2 are SEHNR and FQNEAQ (reference sequence). The CDR3 has 8 residues. The CDR3 region has the DNA TGTTCCAGCAGCTCATACAACTTC. Its protein product is CSSSSYNF.

The rearrangement uses TRBV7-2 and TRBJ1-1; no clear D. Trimming took off 6 bases at V and 13 bases at J, with 21 bases between the two ends. Germline V gives CDR1 SGHTA, CDR2 FQGNSA. CDR3 size: 13 residues. Here the CDR3 DNA reads TGTGCCAGCAGAGGACTAGCGGGAGGCTCTGTTTTCTTT. It is translated as CASRGLAGGSVFF.

The chain links TRBV6-5 to TRBJ2-1, with D perhaps matching TRBD2 (5 bases). V was clipped by 4 bases and J by 5 bases, with 18 bases between them. Germline CDR1 is MNHEY and CDR2 is SVGAGI. There are 16 residues in the CDR3. DNA of the CDR3: TGTGCCAGCAGTTTTAGTGCTAACCCGACTAACAATGAGCAGTTCTTC. Translation gives CASSFSANPTNNEQFF.

The rearrangement joins TRBV30 to TRBJ1-1, with D tentatively TRBD1 (5 bases). This CDR3 spans 11 amino acids. Germline V gene sequence: CDR1 GTSNPN, CDR2 SVGIG (reference sequence). V was trimmed by 4 bases and J by 5 bases, leaving 8 bases between them. Written as DNA, the CDR3 is TGTGCCTGGACTCGGGGGACTGAAGCTTTCTTT. It yields the protein CAWTRGTEAFF.

The genes are TRBV6-1 and TRBJ2-1, with 8 bases aligning to TRBD2. The germline CDR1 and CDR2 sequences are MNHNS and SASEGT. J lost 1 base, V lost 4 bases, and 6 bases had no gene match. This CDR3 has 16 amino acids. Here the CDR3 reads CASSASLAGSYNEQFF. Written as DNA, the CDR3 is TGTGCCAGCAGTGCTTCCCTAGCGGGTTCCTACAATGAGCAGTTCTTC.

CDR3 in amino acids: CASSGTSGRARSTDTQYF. CDR3 coding DNA: TGTGCCAGCAGTGGGACTAGCGGGAGGGCCAGAAGCACAGATACGCAGTATTTT. The chain combines TRBV5-5 with TRBJ2-3, with TRBD2 matching 16 bases. This CDR3 region has 18 residues. V shed 5 bases, J shed 0 bases, and the junction held 6 bases outside the gene matches. Germline lookup yields CDR1 SGHKS and CDR2 YYEKEE (reference sequence). Full variable domain (remainder filled in from reference TRBV5-5 and TRBJ2-3): DAGVTQSPTHLIKTRGQQVTLRCSPISGHKSVSWYQQVLGQGPQFIFQYYEKEERGRGNFPDRFSARQFPNYSSELNVNALLLGDSALYLCASSGTSGRARSTDTQYFGPGTRLTVL.

This chain uses TRBV30 with TRBJ2-5; 8 positions agree with TRBD1. Germline values: CDR1 GTSNPN, CDR2 SVGIG (reference sequence). The V and J ends lost 3 bases and 1 base, in that order; junction bases with no gene match: 1. The CDR3 has 13 amino acids. The CDR3, as DNA: TGTGCCTGGAGCGGGACAGGCCAAGAGACCCAGTACTTC. As protein: CAWSGTGQETQYF.

This chain links TRBV10-3 with TRBJ2-7; 11 bases agree with TRBD2. Losses at the gene ends were 3 bases for V and 4 bases for J; bases not matched to a gene: 11. The CDR3 covers 17 residues. Germline V gene sequence: CDR1 ENHRY, CDR2 SYGVKD. CDR3 nucleotide sequence: TGTGCCATCAGTGACAGGGAAACTAGCGGGAGAGATTACGAGCAGTACTTC. As protein: CAISDRETSGRDYEQYF.

The V call is TRBV7-2, the J call TRBJ2-3; D may be TRBD1 (6 bases). The germline CDR1 and CDR2 sequences are SGHTA and FQGNSA. This CDR3 comprises 15 residues. Trimming pared 2 bases from V and 0 bases from J, leaving 9 bases between. Here the CDR3 reads CASSLFQGSTDTQYF. The CDR3 nucleotides read TGTGCCAGCAGCTTATTTCAGGGGAGCACAGATACGCAGTATTTT. Together with reference TRBV7-2 and TRBJ2-3, the CDR3 gives the full variable domain: GAGVSQSPSNKVTEKGKDVELRCDPISGHTALYWYRQSLGQGLEFLIYFQGNSAPDKSGLPSDRFSAERTGGSVSTLTIQRTQQEDSAVYLCASSLFQGSTDTQYFGPGTRLTVL.

The V call is TRBV5-1, the J call TRBJ2-3; D gene ambiguous. V lost 2 bases and J lost 1, with 11 bases in between. CDR1 is SGHRS, CDR2 YFSETQ, per germline. This CDR3 is 15 amino acids long. The CDR3 region has the DNA TGCGCCAGCAGCTTACGCGGCGGTGGCACAGATACGCAGTATTTT. Translating gives CASSLRGGGTDTQYF.

This rearrangement joins TRBV5-8 to TRBJ1-4, with D hard to call. The CDR3 has 15 residues. Germline loops: CDR1 SGHTS, CDR2 YDEGEE. The V end lost 0 bases, the J end lost 0 bases, and 6 bases lay between the germline ends. Written as DNA, the CDR3 is TGTGCCAGCAGCTTGGGTTCCACAACTAATGAAAAACTGTTTTTT. Protein: CASSLGSTTNEKLFF.

This clone appeared a single time. The chain has TRBV29-1 and TRBJ2-7; no clear D gene. The CDR3 runs 12 residues. V shed 8 bases and J shed 1 base, with 12 bases lying between them. CDR1 and CDR2 from the germline V gene are SQVTM and ANQGSEA. This chain's CDR3 is CSITIGSYEQYF. The DNA of the CDR3 is TGCAGCATAACTATTGGTTCCTACGAGCAGTACTTC.

This clone was detected once. The chain combines TRBV14 with TRBJ2-6; 11 bases are a match to TRBD1. The V segment lost 3 bases and the J segment 0 bases; nucleotides outside the gene matches: 4. CDR3 length: 18 residues. Per germline, CDR1 SGHDN and CDR2 FVKESK. CDR3 coding DNA: TGTGCCAGCAGCCACTGGACAGGGGGCACCTCTGGGGCCAACGTCCTGACTTTC. Translation gives CASSHWTGGTSGANVLTF.